This TCR beta chain derives from a study of blood T cell repertoires in COVID-19. Study-level background: From the United States, Italy and Spain came samples of acute and convalescent COVID-19. The cDNA or gDNA used as material had been derived from T cells, B-cell-depleted T cells, or PBMCs.

Using immunoSEQ multiplex PCR, the repertoire was profiled, and TCRdb retains in-frame clones only, with some absent. The sample holds about 180,000 clones; roughly 80% are singletons and the top ten take 6% to 8.5%. Seattle researchers signed up patients amid active infection and tracked them longitudinally. Trimming removed 6 bases from V and 6 bases from J, with 20 bases in between. Per the germline V gene, CDR1 is LGHNA and CDR2 is YNFKEQ. CDR3 size: 16 residues. The chain has TRBV4-2 and TRBJ2-2, with a weak D call TRBD2 (6 bases). What was sequenced was peripheral blood. This clonotype was sampled from a woman in her 70s with COVID-19, enrolled during active disease. The chain's CDR3 is CASSQSAGPGAGELFF. The CDR3 region has the DNA TGTGCCAGCAGTCAAAGTGCGGGACCGGGGGCCGGGGAGCTGTTTTTT.